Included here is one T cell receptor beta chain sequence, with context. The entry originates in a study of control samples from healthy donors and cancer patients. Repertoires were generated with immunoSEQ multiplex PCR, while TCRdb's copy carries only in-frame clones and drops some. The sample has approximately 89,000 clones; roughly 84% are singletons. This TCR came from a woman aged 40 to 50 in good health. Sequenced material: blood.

The CDR3 nucleotides read TGTGCCAGCTCCCCCGGGGTCAACTATGGCTACACCTTC. Protein: CASSPGVNYGYTF. The chain carries TRBV14 and TRBJ1-2; D unclear. This CDR3 is 13 amino acids long. Germline assignment: CDR1 SGHDN and CDR2 FVKESK. Trimming stripped 8 bases from V and 2 bases from J, with 12 bases between.